This T cell receptor beta chain emerged from a study of T cells in Graves' hyperthyroidism and ophthalmopathy. Notes on the study in general: Most clonotypes expanded in the thyroid (above 0.001) were also present in blood.

There are many counts of this clonotype. No antigen is known for it. CDR3 length: 15 residues. The trim removed 4 bases at V and 4 bases at J, leaving 7 bases unmatched. Germline V gene data show CDR1 as SNHLY and CDR2 as FYNNEI. RNA transcripts served as the template for amplifying TCR beta CDR3 regions. HTBI primers were employed in a first-round RT-PCR of the TCR CDR3. TCRdb reprocessed the multiplex PCR reads with MiXCR, giving one entry per CDR3 protein. The profile shows 200,000 to 250,000 distinct CDR3 sequences, about 17% of them singletons. The authors deemed Graves' hyperthyroidism stable absent ophthalmopathy progression within 18 months. Patients aged 18 to 65 with hyperthyroidism were newly diagnosed, with duration under 2 months.

Sequencing was done on a sample of blood. This receptor was identified in a woman aged 45-65 years with Graves' hyperthyroidism. The J gene is TRBJ2-1, the V gene TRBV2; 7 bases fit TRBD1. CDR3: CASSVIGGRYNEQFF. The CDR3 DNA is TGTGCCAGCAGTGTTATAGGGGGCCGATACAATGAGCAGTTCTTC.